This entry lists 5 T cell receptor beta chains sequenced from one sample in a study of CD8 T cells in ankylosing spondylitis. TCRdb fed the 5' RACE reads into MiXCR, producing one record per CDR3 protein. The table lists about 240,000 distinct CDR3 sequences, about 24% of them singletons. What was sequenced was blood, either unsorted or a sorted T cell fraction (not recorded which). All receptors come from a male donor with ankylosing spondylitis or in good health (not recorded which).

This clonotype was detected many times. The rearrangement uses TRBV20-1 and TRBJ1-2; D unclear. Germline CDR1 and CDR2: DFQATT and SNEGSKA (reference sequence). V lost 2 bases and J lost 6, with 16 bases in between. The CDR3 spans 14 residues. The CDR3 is CSARPAGSDDGYTF. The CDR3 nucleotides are TGCAGTGCTAGACCAGCCGGGAGTGATGATGGCTACACCTTC.

For the CDR3, the DNA is TGCAGTGCTAGTTCCTATGGCGTAACCTACGAGCAGTACTTC. It specifies CSASSYGVTYEQYF. The genes are TRBV20-1 and TRBJ2-7; D not resolved. Trimming took off 3 bases at V and 2 bases at J, with 14 bases between the two ends. The CDR3 covers 14 residues. Germline loops: CDR1 DFQATT, CDR2 SNEGSKA (reference sequence).

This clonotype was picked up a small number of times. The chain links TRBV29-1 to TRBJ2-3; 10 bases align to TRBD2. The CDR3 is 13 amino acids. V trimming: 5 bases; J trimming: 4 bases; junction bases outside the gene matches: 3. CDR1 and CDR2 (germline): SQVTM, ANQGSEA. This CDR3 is CSVLSGGADTQYF. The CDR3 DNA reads TGCAGCGTTTTGAGCGGGGGGGCAGATACGCAGTATTTT.

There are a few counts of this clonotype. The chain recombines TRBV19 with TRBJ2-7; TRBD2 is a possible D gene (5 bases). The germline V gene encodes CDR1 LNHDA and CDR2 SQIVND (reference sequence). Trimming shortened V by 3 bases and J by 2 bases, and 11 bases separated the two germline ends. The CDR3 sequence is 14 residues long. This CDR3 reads CASSIGGGAYEQYF. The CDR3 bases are TGTGCCAGTAGTATTGGAGGTGGGGCCTACGAGCAGTACTTC.

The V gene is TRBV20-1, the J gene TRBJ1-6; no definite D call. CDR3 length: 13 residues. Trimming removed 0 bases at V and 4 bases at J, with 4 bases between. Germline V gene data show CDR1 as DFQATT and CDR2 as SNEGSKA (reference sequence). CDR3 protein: CSAREDYNSPLHF. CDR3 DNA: TGCAGTGCTAGAGAGGATTATAATTCACCCCTCCACTTT.